This T cell receptor beta chain was sequenced in a study of identical twins. MiXCR, applied by TCRdb to the 5' RACE reads, yields one record per CDR3 protein. The repertoire holds roughly 720,000 distinct CDR3 sequences, with about 18% as singletons. CDR1 and CDR2 from the germline V gene are SEHNR and FQNEAQ (reference sequence). This CDR3 has 15 residues. V was pared by 2 bases and J by 2 bases, with 13 bases between. This same sample was also taken into another study, of T cells expressing NK-cell markers.

The sequenced material came from PBMCs. This clonotype was sampled from a woman between 18 and 29 years old in good health. The chain couples TRBV7-9 to TRBJ2-7; D unresolved. CDR3 nucleotides: TGTGCCAGCAGCTTAAGTTCGACTCCTACCTACGAGCAGTACTTC. Its translation is CASSLSSTPTYEQYF.